Following are 22 T cell receptor beta chains from one sample sequenced in a study of T cells expressing NK-cell markers. After re-calling the 5' RACE reads, TCRdb lists one entry per CDR3 protein, DNA absent. The table for this sample gives 300,000 to 500,000 distinct CDR3 sequences. What was sequenced was blood T cells: a sorted CD56 or NKG2C T cell subset, CD4+ or CD8+ T cells, or bulk PBMC T cells (not recorded which). These receptors were taken from a woman aged 45-65 years in good health.

J is TRBJ2-3 and V is TRBV18; TCRdb proposes TRBD2, but this gene call is untestable without DNA. This CDR3 spans 15 amino acids. In germline, CDR1 is KGHSH, CDR2 LQKENI. The CDR3 reads CASSPISGRADTQYF.

This chain links TRBV27 with TRBJ1-1; the D call from TCRdb, TRBD1, cannot be confirmed without DNA. From germline, CDR1 is MNHEY and CDR2 SMNVEV (reference sequence). This CDR3 spans 13 amino acids. CDR3: CASSKNTGTETFF.

The J gene is TRBJ1-5, the V gene TRBV29-1; there is no DNA to check the TCRdb D call of TRBD1. Germline V gene data show CDR1 as SQVTM and CDR2 as ANQGSEA. The CDR3 sequence is 13 residues long. This CDR3 is CSVSGAGSQPQHF.

The chain combines TRBV27 with TRBJ1-2. The CDR3 is made up of 13 amino acids. Germline-derived CDR1 and CDR2 are MNHEY and SMNVEV (reference sequence). Here the CDR3 reads CASSPYPVYGYTF.

This CDR3 reads CATSRAMGAGEQFF. This rearrangement joins TRBV15 to TRBJ2-1; there is no DNA to check the TCRdb D call of TRBD1. The CDR3 extends over 14 amino acids. The germline gives CDR1 LNHNV, CDR2 YYDKDF (reference sequence).

The CDR3 here is CASSSGVAGVQETQYF. The chain is built from TRBV5-1 and TRBJ2-5; checking the TCRdb D call of TRBD2 is not possible without DNA. Germline values: CDR1 SGHRS, CDR2 YFSETQ. This CDR3 comprises 16 residues.

This chain links TRBV5-5 with TRBJ1-1. The germline CDR1 and CDR2 sequences are SGHKS and YYEKEE (reference sequence). This CDR3 is 14 amino acids long. CDR3 amino acids: CASSLAWLNTEAFF.

The CDR3 sequence is CATSRGGTGSAGELFF. This chain links TRBV15 with TRBJ2-2; TCRdb selects TRBD1, and the lack of DNA leaves this call unchecked. The length of the CDR3 is 16 residues. Germline V gene lookup returns CDR1 LNHNV and CDR2 YYDKDF (reference sequence).

The gene calls are TRBV24-1 and TRBJ2-1. The CDR3 covers 12 residues. Germline V gives CDR1 KGHDR, CDR2 SFDVKD. The CDR3 loop reads CATSLSFGEQFF.

This chain joins TRBV30 and TRBJ1-3; the TCRdb D gene call, TRBD1, has no DNA to confirm it. The CDR3 length is 15 residues. Germline lookup yields CDR1 GTSNPN and CDR2 SVGIG (reference sequence). The CDR3 sequence is CAWRGLGDSPNTIYF.

The V call is TRBV5-1, the J call TRBJ2-1; with no DNA, the TCRdb D assignment of TRBD1 cannot be verified. This CDR3 spans 17 amino acids. CDR1 SGHRS and CDR2 YFSETQ come from the germline V gene. This CDR3 reads CASRPRPTESSYNEQFF.

The chain uses TRBV7-9 and TRBJ2-1; TCRdb picks TRBD2, but there is no DNA to check that call. The CDR3 length is 17 residues. CDR1 and CDR2 (germline): SEHNR, FQNEAQ (reference sequence). The CDR3 is CATLKRELGTRSDEQFF.

The CDR3: CSARDLTRQSTDTQYF. The rearrangement links TRBV20-1 to TRBJ2-3; the TCRdb D gene call, TRBD1, has no DNA to confirm it. CDR3 length: 16 amino acids. From germline, CDR1 is DFQATT and CDR2 SNEGSKA (reference sequence).

The V and J genes are TRBV25-1 and TRBJ2-1; TCRdb picks TRBD2, but there is no DNA to check that call. CDR1 is MGHDK and CDR2 is SYGVNS in the germline V gene. The CDR3 loop spans 15 amino acids. The CDR3 reads CASNQGGGPSMEQFF. Looking up the rest from reference TRBV25-1 and TRBJ2-1 gives the full variable domain: EADIYQTPRYLVIGTGKKITLECSQTMGHDKMYWYQQDPGMELHLIHYSYGVNSTEKGDLSSESTVSRIRTEHFPLTLESARPSHTSQYLCASNQGGGPSMEQFFGPGTRLTVL.

The genes are TRBV11-1 and TRBJ1-3. The germline V gene has CDR1 SGHAT and CDR2 FQDESV (reference sequence). The CDR3 sequence is 12 residues long. The CDR3 loop is CASRTSGNTIYF. Using reference TRBV11-1 and TRBJ1-3 for the parts outside the CDR3, the full variable domain is EAEVAQSPRYKITEKSQAVAFWCDPISGHATLYWYRQILGQGPELLVQFQDESVVDDSQLPKDRFSAERLKGVDSTLKIQPAELGDSAMYLCASRTSGNTIYFGEGSWLTVV.

The chain links TRBV30 to TRBJ2-1; TCRdb proposes TRBD1, but this gene call is untestable without DNA. Germline assignment: CDR1 GTSNPN and CDR2 SVGIG (reference sequence). The CDR3 contains 12 residues. The chain's CDR3 is CAWSVGRSEQFF.

The chain carries TRBV30 and TRBJ2-5. The CDR3 runs 12 residues. Germline lookup yields CDR1 GTSNPN and CDR2 SVGIG (reference sequence). The CDR3 is CAWYANQETQYF.

The V gene is TRBV20-1, the J gene TRBJ2-1; TCRdb names TRBD1, which stays unverified in the absence of DNA. CDR1 DFQATT and CDR2 SNEGSKA come from the germline V gene (reference sequence). The CDR3 covers 16 residues. The CDR3: CSARRAQGGFRYEQFF.

This chain joins TRBV5-6 and TRBJ2-1; TCRdb proposes TRBD2, but this gene call is untestable without DNA. The CDR3 length is 13 residues. CDR1 SGHDT and CDR2 YYEEEE come from the germline V gene. CDR3 loop: CASSLGGRAGLFF.

The CDR3 here is CASSYEGDTEAFF. The chain joins TRBV6-6 to TRBJ1-1. This CDR3 has 13 residues. The germline V gene has CDR1 MNHNY and CDR2 SVGAGI (reference sequence).

The chain links TRBV24-1 to TRBJ2-1. The CDR3 loop spans 16 amino acids. CDR1 and CDR2 from the germline V gene are KGHDR and SFDVKD. CDR3: CATSDLFASSYNEQFF.

This chain connects TRBV20-1 to TRBJ2-4; the D call from TCRdb, TRBD2, cannot be confirmed without DNA. The CDR3 loop spans 16 amino acids. Germline assignment: CDR1 DFQATT and CDR2 SNEGSKA (reference sequence). The CDR3 sequence: CSARDLRDSPKNIQYF.